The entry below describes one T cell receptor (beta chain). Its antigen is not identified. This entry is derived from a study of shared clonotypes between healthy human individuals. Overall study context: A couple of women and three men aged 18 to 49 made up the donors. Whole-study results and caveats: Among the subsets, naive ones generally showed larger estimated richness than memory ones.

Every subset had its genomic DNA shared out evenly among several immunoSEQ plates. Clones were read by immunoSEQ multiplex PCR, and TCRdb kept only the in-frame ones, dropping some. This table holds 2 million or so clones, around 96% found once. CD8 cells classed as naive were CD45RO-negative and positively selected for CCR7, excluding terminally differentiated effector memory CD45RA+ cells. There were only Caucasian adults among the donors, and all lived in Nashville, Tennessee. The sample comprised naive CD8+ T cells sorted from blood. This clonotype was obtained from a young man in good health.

CDR3 sequence: CASSLTPTEDNYGYTF. CDR3 DNA sequence: TGTGCCAGCAGTTTAACCCCGACAGAAGATAACTATGGCTACACCTTC. V usage is TRBV27 and J usage is TRBJ1-2, with D maybe TRBD1 (5 bases). CDR1 is MNHEY and CDR2 is SMNVEV in the germline V gene (reference sequence). Trimming removed 2 bases at V and 1 base at J, with 14 bases between. The CDR3 runs 16 residues.